A selection of T cell receptor beta chains follows, all from one sample in a study of blood T cell repertoires in COVID-19. The table came from immunoSEQ multiplex PCR; TCRdb's copy has only in-frame clones and leaves some out. This table holds 150,000 to 200,000 clones, approximately 82% found once. Sequencing was carried out using PBMCs or T cells enriched from blood (not recorded which). The receptors derive from a man in his fifties who had recovered from COVID-19. The CDR3 runs from the conserved cysteine through the conserved F or W. D genes are given only for firm matches.

j_gene,d_gene,v_gene,CDR3nt,CDR3aa
TRBJ1-4,TRBD1,TRBV5-1,TGCGCCAGCAGCTTGGCCGGGATTGTAGGGGGCGGCGAAAAACTGTTTTTT,CASSLAGIVGGGEKLFF
TRBJ1-5,TRBD1,TRBV27,TGTGCCAGCAGTCAAGACAGGGGGCGTCAGCCCCAGCATTTT,CASSQDRGRQPQHF
TRBJ1-6,.,TRBV21-1,TGTGCCAGCAAAGCGGGGTCACCCCTCCACTTT,CASKAGSPLHF
TRBJ1-1,.,TRBV7-9,TGTGCCAGCAGCCTACTTAGCATGAACACTGAAGCTTTCTTT,CASSLLSMNTEAFF
TRBJ2-7,.,TRBV6-5,TGTGCCAGCAGGCCCGCTGGCGGGATCTCCTACGAGCAGTACTTC,CASRPAGGISYEQYF
TRBJ2-1,TRBD2,TRBV7-9,TGTGCCAGCAGCCGGACTAGCGGGCCCGGCGGCTCCTACAATGAGCAGTTCTTC,CASSRTSGPGGSYNEQFF
TRBJ1-1,.,TRBV15,TGTGCCACCAGTCGATTTGAGTCAGACATTGAAGCTTTCTTT,CATSRFESDIEAFF
TRBJ2-3,.,TRBV6-5,TGTGCCAGCGGGGGGGCCAGGACAGATACGCAGTATTTT,CASGGARTDTQYF
TRBJ2-6,.,TRBV7-9,TGTGCCAGCAGCTTAGCGGGAGGCCTAGGGGTTGGGGCCAACGTCCTGACTTTC,CASSLAGGLGVGANVLTF
TRBJ2-2,TRBD2,TRBV5-1,TGCGCCAGCAGTTATGGACTAGCGGGGGGATCTGGGACCGGGGAGCTGTTTTTT,CASSYGLAGGSGTGELFF